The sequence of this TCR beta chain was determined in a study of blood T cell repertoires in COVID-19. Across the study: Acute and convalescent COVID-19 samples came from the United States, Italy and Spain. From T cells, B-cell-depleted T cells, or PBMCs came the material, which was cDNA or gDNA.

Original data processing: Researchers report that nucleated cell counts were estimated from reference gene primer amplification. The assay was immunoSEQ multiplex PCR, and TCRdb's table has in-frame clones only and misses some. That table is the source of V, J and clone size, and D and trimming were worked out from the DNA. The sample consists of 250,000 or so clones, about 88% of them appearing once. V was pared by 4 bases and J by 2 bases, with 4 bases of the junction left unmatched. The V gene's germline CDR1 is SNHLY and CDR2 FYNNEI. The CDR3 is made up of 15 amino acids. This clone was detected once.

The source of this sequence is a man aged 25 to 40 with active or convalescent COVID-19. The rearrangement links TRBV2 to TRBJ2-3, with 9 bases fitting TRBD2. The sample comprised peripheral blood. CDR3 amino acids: CASSVASGVTDTQYF. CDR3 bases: TGTGCCAGCAGTGTGGCTAGCGGGGTCACAGATACGCAGTATTTT.